This TCR beta chain derives from a study of cytomegalovirus exposure and HLA in healthy donors. PCR used 60 Vbeta primers and 13 Jbeta primers. Here immunoSEQ multiplex PCR was the method, and the copy in TCRdb shows in-frame clones only, minus some. This table holds approximately 160,000 clones, roughly 75% found once. This CDR3 contains 15 residues. V was trimmed by 5 bases and J by 6 bases, leaving 15 bases between them. Germline CDR1 and CDR2: SGHTS and YDEGEE. The sample comprised PBMCs. This TCR was sampled from a woman in her fifties or sixties in good health and CMV-seropositive. V usage is TRBV5-8 and J usage is TRBJ1-6, with D possibly being TRBD1 (6 bases). CDR3 nucleotides: TGTGCCAGCAGTCACAGGGCTTTACCTAATTCACCCCTCCACTTT. Protein: CASSHRALPNSPLHF. Combining the CDR3 with reference TRBV5-8 and TRBJ1-6 gives the whole variable domain EAGVTQSPTHLIKTRGQQATLRCSPISGHTSVYWYQQALGLGLQFLLWYDEGEERNRGNFPPRFSGRQFPNYSSELNVNALELEDSALYLCASSHRALPNSPLHFGNGTRLTVT.